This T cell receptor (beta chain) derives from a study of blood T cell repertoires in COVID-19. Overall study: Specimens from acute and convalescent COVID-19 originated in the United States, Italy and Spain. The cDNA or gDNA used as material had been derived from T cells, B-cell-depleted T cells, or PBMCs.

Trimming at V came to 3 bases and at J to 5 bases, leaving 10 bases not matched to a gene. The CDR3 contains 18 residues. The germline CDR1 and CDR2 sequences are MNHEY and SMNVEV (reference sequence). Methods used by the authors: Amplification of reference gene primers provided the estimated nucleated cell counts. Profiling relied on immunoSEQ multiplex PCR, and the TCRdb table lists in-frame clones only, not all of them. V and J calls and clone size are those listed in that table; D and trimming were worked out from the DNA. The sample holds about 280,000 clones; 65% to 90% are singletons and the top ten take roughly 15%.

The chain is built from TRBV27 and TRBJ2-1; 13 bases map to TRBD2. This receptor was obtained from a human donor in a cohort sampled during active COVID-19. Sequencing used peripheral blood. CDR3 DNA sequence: TGTGCCAGCAGTTTCCGGTCGGGACTAGCGGGGAGGGACAATGAGCAGTTCTTC. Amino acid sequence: CASSFRSGLAGRDNEQFF.